This is a list of T cell receptor beta chains from one sample in a study of CD8+CD57+ T cells in acquired aplastic anemia. MiXCR was run by TCRdb on the reads, yielding one entry per CDR3 protein. The sample contains about 190,000 distinct CDR3 sequences, around 45% of which appear only once. The sequenced sample consisted of sorted CD4+, CD8+, or CD8+CD57+ T cells (not recorded which) from PBMCs. These receptors were taken from a human donor with aplastic anemia. Each CDR3 is given with its conserved first and last residue. Each record gives: D gene, V gene, J gene, clone size, CDR3 protein, CDR3 DNA. The D gene is left open where the match is weak. Clone size appears in some rows only: once, few, many, or a class for an expanded clone.

NA	TRBV20-1	TRBJ2-7	NA	CSARYGGGYEQYF	TGCAGTGCTAGGTACGGGGGTGGCTACGAGCAGTACTTC
TRBD1	TRBV24-1	TRBJ1-5	NA	CATSDGQGHNQPQHF	TGTGCCACCAGTGACGGACAGGGGCACAATCAGCCCCAGCATTTT
TRBD2	TRBV20-1	TRBJ2-7	NA	CSALASGRASEQYF	TGCAGTGCCCTGGCTAGCGGGAGGGCTAGCGAGCAGTACTTC
TRBD1	TRBV29-1	TRBJ2-7	few	CSVETSGQRSDEQYF	TGCAGCGTTGAGACTTCGGGACAGCGCTCGGACGAGCAGTACTTC
TRBD1	TRBV24-1	TRBJ2-2	NA	CATSDPQGAKDTGELFF	TGTGCCACCAGTGATCCACAGGGGGCAAAAGACACCGGGGAGCTGTTTTTT
NA	TRBV7-8	TRBJ2-7	NA	CASSLERSYEQYF	TGTGCCAGCAGCTTAGAGCGCTCCTACGAGCAGTACTTC
TRBD1	TRBV10-3	TRBJ1-2	once	CAISAGQGADGYTF	TGTGCCATCAGTGCGGGACAGGGGGCGGATGGCTACACCTTC
NA	TRBV2	TRBJ1-1	NA	CASGLWQVAFF	TGTGCCAGTGGCCTATGGCAGGTTGCGTTCTTT
NA	TRBV7-2	TRBJ1-1	many	CASSFQKNAGTEAFF	TGTGCCAGCAGCTTCCAGAAAAATGCTGGTACTGAAGCTTTCTTT
NA	TRBV19	TRBJ1-1	once	CASTTRGGGTEAFF	TGTGCCAGTACGACCAGGGGCGGGGGCACTGAAGCTTTCTTT
TRBD1	TRBV19	TRBJ1-2	many	CASTSPRTGKGNGYTF	TGTGCCAGTACGTCCCCGCGGACAGGGAAGGGAAATGGCTACACCTTC
TRBD1	TRBV6-1	TRBJ1-5	NA	CASSTRQGGLPQHF	TGTGCCAGCAGTACCAGACAGGGGGGTCTGCCCCAGCATTTT
NA	TRBV12-5	TRBJ2-4	NA	CASAPISSIQYF	TGTGCTAGTGCTCCGATTTCGAGCATTCAGTACTTC
NA	TRBV4-2	TRBJ2-2	many	CASSQDSSDTGELFF	TGTGCCAGCAGCCAAGATTCGAGCGACACCGGGGAGCTGTTTTTT
TRBD2	TRBV24-1	TRBJ2-1	NA	CATSDAWTSGQFF	TGTGCCACCAGTGATGCGTGGACTAGCGGGCAGTTCTTC
NA	TRBV7-3	TRBJ2-1	many	CASSPSSYNEQFF	TGTGCCAGCAGCCCATCCTCCTACAATGAGCAGTTCTTC
NA	TRBV24-1	TRBJ2-3	many	CATSADDYTDTQYF	TGTGCCACCAGTGCCGACGACTACACAGATACGCAGTATTTT
NA	TRBV12-3/TRBV12-4	TRBJ2-2	few	CASSLPGYLGTRELFF	TGTGCCAGTAGTCTTCCGGGTTACTTAGGGACCCGGGAGCTGTTTTTT
TRBD2	TRBV7-3	TRBJ2-5	NA	CASSATSGSGETQYF	TGTGCCAGCAGCGCCACTAGCGGGAGTGGCGAGACCCAGTACTTC
NA	TRBV6-5	TRBJ1-6	many	CASSYGGGEWTPLHF	TGTGCCAGCAGTTACGGGGGCGGGGAATGGACACCCCTCCACTTT
TRBD1	TRBV12-3/TRBV12-4	TRBJ2-7	many	CASSLRTGLGYEQYF	TGTGCCAGCAGTTTGCGGACAGGGCTCGGCTACGAGCAGTACTTC
TRBD1	TRBV5-1	TRBJ2-7	NA	CASSNRPGQGTYEQYF	TGCGCCAGCAGCAATAGACCGGGACAGGGGACCTACGAGCAGTACTTC
TRBD2	TRBV10-1	TRBJ2-1	NA	CASKGSGSGKQFF	TGCGCCAGCAAGGGGAGCGGGAGTGGGAAGCAGTTCTTC
NA	TRBV14	TRBJ1-1	NA	CASSQDRFMNTEAFF	TGTGCCAGCAGCCAAGACAGATTCATGAACACTGAAGCTTTCTTT
NA	TRBV24-1	TRBJ2-1	NA	CATSERTGPPFF	TGTGCCACCAGTGAGCGGACGGGGCCCCCGTTCTTC
TRBD1	TRBV19	TRBJ1-5	NA	CASTYGQGRNNQPQHF	TGTGCCAGTACGTATGGACAGGGGCGGAACAATCAGCCCCAGCATTTT
NA	TRBV2	TRBJ2-3	NA	CASSFDSISTDTQYF	TGTGCCAGCAGTTTTGACAGCATTTCCACAGATACGCAGTATTTT
TRBD1	TRBV19	TRBJ2-7	NA	CASSLAWTGVEEQYF	TGTGCCAGTAGCCTCGCCTGGACAGGGGTGGAAGAGCAGTACTTC
NA	TRBV7-9	TRBJ2-3	NA	CASSLILSTDTQYF	TGTGCCAGCAGCTTAATACTGAGCACAGATACGCAGTATTTT
NA	TRBV3-1	TRBJ2-7	many	CASSLGDLSYEQYF	TGTGCCAGCAGCCTGGGGGACCTCTCCTACGAGCAGTACTTC
NA	TRBV7-2	TRBJ2-7	NA	CASRLTLSSSEQYF	TGTGCCAGCAGACTGACACTATCTTCCTCCGAGCAGTACTTC
TRBD1	TRBV20-1	TRBJ1-6	few	CSARTGGMVNSPLHF	TGCAGTGCACGGACAGGGGGCATGGTTAATTCACCCCTCCACTTT
NA	TRBV15	TRBJ1-4	few	CATSTDGPAEKLFF	TGTGCCACCAGCACGGACGGGCCAGCTGAAAAACTGTTTTTT
NA	TRBV5-1	TRBJ2-1	NA	CASSFGEQVEQLF	TGCGCCAGCAGCTTCGGGGAGCAGGTTGAGCAGCTCTTC
NA	TRBV20-1	TRBJ2-5	NA	CSAEGQETQYF	TGCAGTGCCGAGGGCCAAGAGACCCAGTACTTC
NA	TRBV10-2	TRBJ1-2	NA	CASSEGYCGYTF	TGCGCCAGCAGTGAGGGGTACTGTGGCTACACCTTC
TRBD2	TRBV4-1	TRBJ2-7	NA	CASSRNLLAGAFASYEQYF	TGCGCCAGCAGCCGGAACCTACTAGCGGGAGCTTTCGCATCCTACGAGCAGTACTTC
TRBD1	TRBV29-1	TRBJ1-2	NA	CSVEGTGGGYTF	TGCAGCGTTGAAGGGACAGGGGGTGGCTACACCTTC
TRBD2	TRBV10-3	TRBJ2-7	NA	CAISPIPLAGVSSYEQYF	TGTGCCATCAGTCCAATTCCTCTCGCGGGGGTAAGCTCCTACGAGCAGTACTTC
NA	TRBV6-1	TRBJ2-2	NA	CASSLLNTGELSF	TGTGCCAGCAGTCTACTGAACACCGGGGAGCTGTCTTTT
NA	TRBV11-3	TRBJ2-7	many	CASSFRGEQYF	TGTGCCAGCAGCTTTAGGGGAGAGCAGTACTTC
TRBD2	TRBV20-1	TRBJ2-5	many	CSATSGRETQYF	TGCAGTGCCACGAGCGGGAGAGAGACCCAGTACTTC
NA	TRBV25-1	TRBJ2-2	NA	CASTRPAAGNTGELFF	TGTGCCAGCACCCGACCGGCGGCAGGGAACACCGGGGAGCTGTTTTTT
TRBD1	TRBV20-1	TRBJ1-1	NA	CSMSTGGGLNTEAFF	TGCAGTATGAGCACAGGGGGCGGCCTGAACACTGAAGCTTTCTTT
TRBD1	TRBV29-1	TRBJ1-5	NA	CSFSQGPAGPQHF	TGCAGCTTCTCACAGGGGCCCGCGGGGCCCCAGCATTTT
TRBD2	TRBV24-1	TRBJ2-3	NA	CATSDTGLADTQYF	TGTGCCACCAGTGACACGGGACTAGCAGATACGCAGTATTTT
NA	TRBV6-1	TRBJ2-6	NA	CASSRLVGGTAGANVLTF	TGTGCCAGCAGTAGGTTGGTGGGAGGTACTGCTGGGGCCAACGTCCTGACTTTC
TRBD1	TRBV7-9	TRBJ1-5	NA	CASSLTGTGGQPQHF	TGTGCCAGCAGCCTAACTGGGACAGGGGGACAGCCCCAGCATTTT
NA	TRBV12-3/TRBV12-4	TRBJ1-1	many	CASSSRYGAGFRF	TGTGCCAGCAGCTCACGTTACGGGGCGGGTTTCAGATTT
NA	TRBV24-1	TRBJ2-3	few	CATSEAQGIDTQYF	TGTGCCACCAGTGAGGCCCAAGGCATAGATACGCAGTATTTT
TRBD2	TRBV12-3/TRBV12-4	TRBJ2-1	NA	CASSLTSGPVSSYNEQFF	TGTGCCAGCAGTCTGACTAGCGGGCCCGTAAGCTCCTACAATGAGCAGTTCTTC
NA	TRBV10-3	TRBJ1-1	NA	CAISPAGNTEAFF	TGTGCCATCAGCCCCGCCGGGAACACTGAAGCTTTCTTT
TRBD2	TRBV10-3	TRBJ2-3	NA	CAISRTSGGSGTDTQYF	TGTGCCATCAGTCGGACTAGCGGGGGCTCGGGCACAGATACGCAGTATTTT
NA	TRBV15	TRBJ2-7	once	CATSRDQNVYRSGVYF	TGTGCCACCAGCAGAGATCAAAACGTCTACCGGTCAGGGGTGTACTTC